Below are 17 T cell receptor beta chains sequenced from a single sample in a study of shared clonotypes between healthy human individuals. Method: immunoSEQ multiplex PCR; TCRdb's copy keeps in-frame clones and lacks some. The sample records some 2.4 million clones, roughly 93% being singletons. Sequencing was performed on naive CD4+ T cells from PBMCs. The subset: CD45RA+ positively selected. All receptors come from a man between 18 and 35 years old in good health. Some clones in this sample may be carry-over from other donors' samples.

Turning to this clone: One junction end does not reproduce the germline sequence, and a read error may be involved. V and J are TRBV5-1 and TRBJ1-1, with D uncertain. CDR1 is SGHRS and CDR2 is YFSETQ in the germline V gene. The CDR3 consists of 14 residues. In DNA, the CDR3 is TGCGCCAGCAGCTTACACCTAGGGAACGCTGAAGCTTTCTTT. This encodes CASSLHLGNAEAFF.

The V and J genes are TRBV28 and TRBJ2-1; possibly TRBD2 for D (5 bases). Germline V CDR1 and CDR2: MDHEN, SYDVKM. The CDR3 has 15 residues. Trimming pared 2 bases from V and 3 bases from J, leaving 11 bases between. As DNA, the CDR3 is TGTGCCAGCAGTTTAGGAAGCGGAAACTACAATGAGCAGTTCTTC. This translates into CASSLGSGNYNEQFF.

The CDR3 nucleotides are TGTGCCAGCAGCTTATCGAGGGTAACCGGGGAGCTGTTTTTT. It codes for CASSLSRVTGELFF. The chain has TRBV7-2 and TRBJ2-2, with a possible D match to TRBD2 (5 bases). Germline CDR1 is SGHTA and CDR2 is FQGNSA. The ends were cut back, 2 bases at V and 5 bases at J, with 9 bases in the middle. The CDR3 has 14 residues.

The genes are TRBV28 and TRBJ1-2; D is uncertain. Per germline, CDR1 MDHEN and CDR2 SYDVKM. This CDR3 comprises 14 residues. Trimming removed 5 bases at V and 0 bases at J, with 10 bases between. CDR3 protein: CASSQPPSNYGYTF. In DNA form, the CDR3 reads TGTGCCAGCAGTCAGCCACCTTCTAACTATGGCTACACCTTC.

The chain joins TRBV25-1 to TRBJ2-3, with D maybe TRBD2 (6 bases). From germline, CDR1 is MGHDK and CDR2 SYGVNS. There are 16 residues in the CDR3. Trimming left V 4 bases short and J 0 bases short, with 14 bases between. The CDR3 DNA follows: TGTGCCAGCAGTGGGCCACTAGCTACTAGCACAGATACGCAGTATTTT. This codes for CASSGPLATSTDTQYF. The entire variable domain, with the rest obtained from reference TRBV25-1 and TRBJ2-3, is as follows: EADIYQTPRYLVIGTGKKITLECSQTMGHDKMYWYQQDPGMELHLIHYSYGVNSTEKGDLSSESTVSRIRTEHFPLTLESARPSHTSQYLCASSGPLATSTDTQYFGPGTRLTVL.

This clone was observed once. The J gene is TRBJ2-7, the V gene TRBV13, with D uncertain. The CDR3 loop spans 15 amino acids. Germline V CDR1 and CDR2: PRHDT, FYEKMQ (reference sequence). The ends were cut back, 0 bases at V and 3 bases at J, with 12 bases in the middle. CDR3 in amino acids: CASSLGGRTNYEQYF. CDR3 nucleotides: TGTGCCAGCAGCTTAGGCGGGCGGACCAACTACGAGCAGTACTTC.

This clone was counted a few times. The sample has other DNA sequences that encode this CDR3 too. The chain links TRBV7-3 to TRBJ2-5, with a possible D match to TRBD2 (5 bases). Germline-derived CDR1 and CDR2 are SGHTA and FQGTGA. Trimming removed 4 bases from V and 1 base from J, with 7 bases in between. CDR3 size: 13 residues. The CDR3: CASSSGIQETQYF. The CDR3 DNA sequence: TGTGCCAGCAGCTCGGGAATCCAAGAGACCCAGTACTTC.

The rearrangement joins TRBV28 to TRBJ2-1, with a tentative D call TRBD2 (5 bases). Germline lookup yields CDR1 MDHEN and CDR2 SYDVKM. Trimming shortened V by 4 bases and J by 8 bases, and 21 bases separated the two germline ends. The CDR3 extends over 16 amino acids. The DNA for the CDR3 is TGTGCCAGCAGTTCCCCCGGGATAGCTGGATTTTATGAGCAGTTCTTC. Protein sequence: CASSSPGIAGFYEQFF.

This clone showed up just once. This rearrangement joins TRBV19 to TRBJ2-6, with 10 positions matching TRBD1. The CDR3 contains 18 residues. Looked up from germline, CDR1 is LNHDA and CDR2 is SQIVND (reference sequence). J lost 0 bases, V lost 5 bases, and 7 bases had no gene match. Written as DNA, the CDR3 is TGTGCCAGTAGTGAACGACAGGGGGCCCGCTCTGGGGCCAACGTCCTGACTTTC. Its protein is CASSERQGARSGANVLTF.

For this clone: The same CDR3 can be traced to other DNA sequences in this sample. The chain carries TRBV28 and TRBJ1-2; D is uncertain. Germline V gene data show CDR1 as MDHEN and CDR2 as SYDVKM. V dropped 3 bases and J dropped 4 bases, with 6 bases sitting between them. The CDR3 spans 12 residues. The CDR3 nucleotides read TGTGCCAGCAGTTTCGCCGGCTATGGCTACACCTTC. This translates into CASSFAGYGYTF.

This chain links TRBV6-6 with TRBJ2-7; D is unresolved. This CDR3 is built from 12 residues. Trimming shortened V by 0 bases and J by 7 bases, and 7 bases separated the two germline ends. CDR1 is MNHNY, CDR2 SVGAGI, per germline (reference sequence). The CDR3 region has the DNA TGTGCCAGCAGTTACTCCAGCGAGGAGCAGTACTTC. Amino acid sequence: CASSYSSEEQYF.

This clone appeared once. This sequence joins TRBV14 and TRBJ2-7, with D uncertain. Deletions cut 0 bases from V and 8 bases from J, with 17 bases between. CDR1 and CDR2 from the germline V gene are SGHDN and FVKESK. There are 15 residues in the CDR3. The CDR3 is CASSQERAYSAQQYF. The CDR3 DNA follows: TGTGCCAGCAGCCAAGAGCGCGCTTACAGTGCGCAGCAGTACTTC.

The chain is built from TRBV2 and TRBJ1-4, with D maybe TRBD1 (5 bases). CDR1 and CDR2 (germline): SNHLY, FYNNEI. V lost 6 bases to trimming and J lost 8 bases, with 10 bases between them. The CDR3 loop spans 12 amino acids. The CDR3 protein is CASRAGLEKLFF. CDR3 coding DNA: TGTGCCAGCAGAGCGGGGCTAGAAAAACTGTTTTTT. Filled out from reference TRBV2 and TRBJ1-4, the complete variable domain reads EPEVTQTPSHQVTQMGQEVILRCVPISNHLYFYWYRQILGQKVEFLVSFYNNEISEKSEIFDDQFSVERPDGSNFTLKIRSTKLEDSAMYFCASRAGLEKLFFGSGTQLSVL.

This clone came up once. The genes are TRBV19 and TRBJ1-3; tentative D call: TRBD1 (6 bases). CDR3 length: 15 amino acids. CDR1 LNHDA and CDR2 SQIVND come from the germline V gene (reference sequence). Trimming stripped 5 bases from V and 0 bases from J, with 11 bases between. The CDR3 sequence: CASSLDSTSGNTIYF. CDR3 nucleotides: TGTGCCAGTAGTCTGGACAGCACCTCTGGAAACACCATATATTTT.

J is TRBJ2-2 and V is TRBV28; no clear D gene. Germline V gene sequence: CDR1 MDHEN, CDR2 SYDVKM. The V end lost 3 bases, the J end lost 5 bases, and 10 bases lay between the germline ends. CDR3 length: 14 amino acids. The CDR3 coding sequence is TGTGCCAGCAGTTTCCGGTCTGGTACCGGGGAGCTGTTTTTT. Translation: CASSFRSGTGELFF.

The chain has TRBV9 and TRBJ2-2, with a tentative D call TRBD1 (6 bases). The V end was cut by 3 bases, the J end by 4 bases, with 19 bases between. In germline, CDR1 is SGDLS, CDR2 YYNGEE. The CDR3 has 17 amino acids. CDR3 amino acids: CASSGRRSRGFTGELFF. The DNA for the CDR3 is TGTGCCAGCAGCGGAAGGCGTTCCAGGGGATTCACCGGGGAGCTGTTTTTT. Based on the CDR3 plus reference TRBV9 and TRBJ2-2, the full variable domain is DSGVTQTPKHLITATGQRVTLRCSPRSGDLSVYWYQQSLDQGLQFLIQYYNGEERAKGNILERFSAQQFPDLHSELNLSSLELGDSALYFCASSGRRSRGFTGELFFGEGSRLTVL.

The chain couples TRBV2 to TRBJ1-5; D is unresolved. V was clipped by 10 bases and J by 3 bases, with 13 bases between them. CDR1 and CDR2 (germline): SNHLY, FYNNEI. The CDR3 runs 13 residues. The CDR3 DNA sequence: TGTGCCACCCGCCGGATGTCCAATCAGCCCCAGCATTTT. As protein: CATRRMSNQPQHF.